This entry is about one T cell receptor beta chain. CDR3 length: 15 residues. V was clipped by 5 bases and J by 6 bases; unmatched bases: 6. Looked up from germline, CDR1 is SGHVS and CDR2 is FNYEAQ. These data are taken from a study of blood T cell repertoires in COVID-19. Study-level background: Sample material is recorded as cDNA or gDNA derived from T cells, B-cell-depleted T cells, or PBMCs.

Original processing methods: From reference gene primer amplification, estimates of nucleated cell counts were derived. The protocol was immunoSEQ multiplex PCR, while the TCRdb copy is restricted to in-frame clones and leaves out a portion. Clone size and V and J calls were adopted from that table, with D and trimming inferred from the DNA. Of roughly 700,000 clones listed, approximately 90% are singletons. The chain links TRBV7-6 to TRBJ1-6; 8 bases are a match to TRBD1. Sequencing input: peripheral blood. The sequence was collected from a woman aged 18-35 years with acute or convalescent COVID-19. The CDR3 here is CASSDRQGPNSPLHF. The CDR3 DNA reads as TGTGCCAGCAGCGACCGACAGGGGCCTAATTCACCCCTCCACTTT.